This T cell receptor beta chain was retrieved from a study of identifying expanded T cells in peripheral blood. General study findings and limits: Variance in clone template counts between approximately two-week samples significantly increased with total template count across all healthy donors. Over approximately two and four weeks, about 15 and 19 clones changed, versus approximately 1.2 between replicates.

The table lists this clone with a count of one. Its antigen remains unknown. Trimming pared 5 bases from V and 1 base from J, leaving 11 bases between. Germline assignment: CDR1 SGHVS and CDR2 FNYEAQ. The CDR3 consists of 14 residues. The repertoire was sequenced with immunoSEQ multiplex PCR; TCRdb's copy has only in-frame clones and lacks some. The sample has under 70,000 clones, around 87% seen once. During the collection period, no donor immune events like infections were recorded. The sequenced sample consisted of blood. V gene TRBV7-6 combines with J gene TRBJ2-5; TRBD1 might be the D (5 bases). The TCR originated in a person aged 18 to 70 in good health. DNA of the CDR3: TGTGCCAGCAGCCACAGGCCCTTCCAAGAGACCCAGTACTTC. This translates into CASSHRPFQETQYF.